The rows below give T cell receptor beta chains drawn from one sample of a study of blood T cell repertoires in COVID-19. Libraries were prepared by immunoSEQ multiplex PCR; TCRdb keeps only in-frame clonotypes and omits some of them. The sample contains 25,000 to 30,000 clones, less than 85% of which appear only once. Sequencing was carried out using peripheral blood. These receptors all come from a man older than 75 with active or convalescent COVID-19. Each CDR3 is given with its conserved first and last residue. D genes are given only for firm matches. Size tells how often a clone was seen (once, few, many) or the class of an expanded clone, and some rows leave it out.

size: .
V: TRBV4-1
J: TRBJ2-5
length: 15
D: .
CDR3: CASSQESPGRETQYF

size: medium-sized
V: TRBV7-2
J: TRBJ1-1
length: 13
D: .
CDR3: CASSLFGNTEAFF

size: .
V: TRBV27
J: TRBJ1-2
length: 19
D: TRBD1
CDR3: CASSHWGRTGASNNYGYTF

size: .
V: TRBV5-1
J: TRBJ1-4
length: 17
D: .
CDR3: CASSPEGHIATNEKLFF

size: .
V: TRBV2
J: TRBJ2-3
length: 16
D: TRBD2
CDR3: CASSLAGGQIADTQYF

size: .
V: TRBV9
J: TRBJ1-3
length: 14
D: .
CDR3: CASRPGEFGNTIYF

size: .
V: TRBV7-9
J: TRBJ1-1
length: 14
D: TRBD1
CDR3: CASSITGTGVEAFF

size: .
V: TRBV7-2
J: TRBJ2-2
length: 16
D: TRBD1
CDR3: CASSLAAGGAAGELFF

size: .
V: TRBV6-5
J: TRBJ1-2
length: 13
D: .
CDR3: CASSRGSGLGYTF

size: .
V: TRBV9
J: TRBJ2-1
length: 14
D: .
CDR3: CASSPQVADNEQFF

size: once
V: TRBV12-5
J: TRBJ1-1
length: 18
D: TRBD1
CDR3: CASGETGTRRGVVSEAFF

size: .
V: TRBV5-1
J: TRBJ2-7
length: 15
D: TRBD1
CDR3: CASSLHRDRDYEQYF

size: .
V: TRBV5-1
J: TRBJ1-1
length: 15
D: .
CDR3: CASSLVAGSNTEAFF

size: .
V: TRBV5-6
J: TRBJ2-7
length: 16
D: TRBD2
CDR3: CASSLRGLAGFYEQYF

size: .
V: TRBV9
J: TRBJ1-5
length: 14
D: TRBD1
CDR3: CASSLDRADQPQHF

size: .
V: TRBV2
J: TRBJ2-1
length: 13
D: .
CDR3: CASREGENNEQFF

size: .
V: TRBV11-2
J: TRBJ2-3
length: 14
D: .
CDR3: CASTSASRTDTQYF

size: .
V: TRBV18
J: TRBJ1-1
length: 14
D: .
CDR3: CASSLTGMNTEAFF

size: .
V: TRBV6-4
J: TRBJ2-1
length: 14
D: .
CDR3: CASSVQGGLNEQFF

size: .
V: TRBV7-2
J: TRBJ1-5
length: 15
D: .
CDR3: CASSQQGSSNQPQHF

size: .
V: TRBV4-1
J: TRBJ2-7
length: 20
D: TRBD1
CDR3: CASSHPPPSINRGPSYEQYF

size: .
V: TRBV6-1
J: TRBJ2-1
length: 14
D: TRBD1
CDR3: CASSETGAYNEQFF

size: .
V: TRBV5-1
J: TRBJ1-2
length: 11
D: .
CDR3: CASSDGGGYTF

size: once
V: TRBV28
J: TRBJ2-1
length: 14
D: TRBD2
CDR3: CAGGTSGSVNEQFF

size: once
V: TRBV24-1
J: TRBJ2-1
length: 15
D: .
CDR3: CATSDQGAGDNEQFF

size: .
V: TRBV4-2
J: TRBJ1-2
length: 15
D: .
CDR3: CASSQDRGGPGGYTF